The clone carrying this TCR beta chain has more than one count but fewer than ten. This sample was included in a study of blood T cell repertoires in COVID-19. Germline loops: CDR1 SGHAT, CDR2 FQNNGV. CDR3 length equals 12 residues. Trimming shortened V by 2 bases and J by 3 bases, and 5 bases separated the two germline ends. Source study methods: Estimation of nucleated cell counts relied on the amplification of reference gene primers. Using immunoSEQ multiplex PCR, the repertoire was profiled, and TCRdb retains in-frame clones only, with some absent. Clone size and the V and J calls come from that table; the DNA yielded D and trimming. This sample carries roughly 7,800 clones, approximately 86% of them seen once, and the ten largest clones take 5.5% to 8%.

V is TRBV11-2 and J is TRBJ2-7, with D uncertain. This clonotype was sampled from a woman aged 45 to 65 with active or convalescent COVID-19. The sequenced material came from peripheral blood. This chain's CDR3 is CASSLSRYEQYF. CDR3 sequence (DNA): TGTGCCAGCAGCTTATCCCGCTACGAGCAGTACTTC.